This T cell receptor beta chain was sequenced for a study of blood T cell repertoires in COVID-19. Clones were read by immunoSEQ multiplex PCR, and TCRdb kept only the in-frame ones, dropping some. Of roughly 250,000 clones listed, 80% to 90% are singletons. CDR1 and CDR2 from the germline V gene are SGHVS and FQNEAQ. The CDR3 length is 15 residues. The V and J ends lost 5 bases and 2 bases, in that order; junction bases with no gene match: 5. This TCR derives from a woman aged 30 to 39 who had recovered from COVID-19. This rearrangement joins TRBV7-8 to TRBJ2-3, with 9 bases fitting TRBD1. The sequenced sample consisted of PBMCs or T cells enriched from blood (not recorded which). The CDR3 loop is CASSRTGEVTDTQYF. The CDR3 coding sequence is TGTGCCAGCAGCCGGACAGGGGAAGTCACAGATACGCAGTATTTT.